What follows describes a single T cell receptor beta chain. The sample originates from a study of cytomegalovirus exposure and HLA in healthy donors. The PCR was carried out with 60 Vbeta primers and 13 Jbeta primers. TCRdb's table, derived via immunoSEQ multiplex PCR, lists solely in-frame clones and lacks some. The top ten clones hold under 4% of a sample with around 110,000 clones, roughly 80% of them seen once. The source of this sequence is a man between 60 and 75 years old in good health and CMV-seronegative. Material: PBMCs.

CDR3 DNA: TGTGCCAGCAGTTTTATGCGCGGAGACAATGAGCAGTTCTTC. Its translation is CASSFMRGDNEQFF. The rearrangement links TRBV27 to TRBJ2-1; no reliable D call. The CDR3 is 14 amino acids. Deletions cut 3 bases from V and 5 bases from J, with 11 bases between. The germline V gene encodes CDR1 MNHEY and CDR2 SMNVEV (reference sequence).